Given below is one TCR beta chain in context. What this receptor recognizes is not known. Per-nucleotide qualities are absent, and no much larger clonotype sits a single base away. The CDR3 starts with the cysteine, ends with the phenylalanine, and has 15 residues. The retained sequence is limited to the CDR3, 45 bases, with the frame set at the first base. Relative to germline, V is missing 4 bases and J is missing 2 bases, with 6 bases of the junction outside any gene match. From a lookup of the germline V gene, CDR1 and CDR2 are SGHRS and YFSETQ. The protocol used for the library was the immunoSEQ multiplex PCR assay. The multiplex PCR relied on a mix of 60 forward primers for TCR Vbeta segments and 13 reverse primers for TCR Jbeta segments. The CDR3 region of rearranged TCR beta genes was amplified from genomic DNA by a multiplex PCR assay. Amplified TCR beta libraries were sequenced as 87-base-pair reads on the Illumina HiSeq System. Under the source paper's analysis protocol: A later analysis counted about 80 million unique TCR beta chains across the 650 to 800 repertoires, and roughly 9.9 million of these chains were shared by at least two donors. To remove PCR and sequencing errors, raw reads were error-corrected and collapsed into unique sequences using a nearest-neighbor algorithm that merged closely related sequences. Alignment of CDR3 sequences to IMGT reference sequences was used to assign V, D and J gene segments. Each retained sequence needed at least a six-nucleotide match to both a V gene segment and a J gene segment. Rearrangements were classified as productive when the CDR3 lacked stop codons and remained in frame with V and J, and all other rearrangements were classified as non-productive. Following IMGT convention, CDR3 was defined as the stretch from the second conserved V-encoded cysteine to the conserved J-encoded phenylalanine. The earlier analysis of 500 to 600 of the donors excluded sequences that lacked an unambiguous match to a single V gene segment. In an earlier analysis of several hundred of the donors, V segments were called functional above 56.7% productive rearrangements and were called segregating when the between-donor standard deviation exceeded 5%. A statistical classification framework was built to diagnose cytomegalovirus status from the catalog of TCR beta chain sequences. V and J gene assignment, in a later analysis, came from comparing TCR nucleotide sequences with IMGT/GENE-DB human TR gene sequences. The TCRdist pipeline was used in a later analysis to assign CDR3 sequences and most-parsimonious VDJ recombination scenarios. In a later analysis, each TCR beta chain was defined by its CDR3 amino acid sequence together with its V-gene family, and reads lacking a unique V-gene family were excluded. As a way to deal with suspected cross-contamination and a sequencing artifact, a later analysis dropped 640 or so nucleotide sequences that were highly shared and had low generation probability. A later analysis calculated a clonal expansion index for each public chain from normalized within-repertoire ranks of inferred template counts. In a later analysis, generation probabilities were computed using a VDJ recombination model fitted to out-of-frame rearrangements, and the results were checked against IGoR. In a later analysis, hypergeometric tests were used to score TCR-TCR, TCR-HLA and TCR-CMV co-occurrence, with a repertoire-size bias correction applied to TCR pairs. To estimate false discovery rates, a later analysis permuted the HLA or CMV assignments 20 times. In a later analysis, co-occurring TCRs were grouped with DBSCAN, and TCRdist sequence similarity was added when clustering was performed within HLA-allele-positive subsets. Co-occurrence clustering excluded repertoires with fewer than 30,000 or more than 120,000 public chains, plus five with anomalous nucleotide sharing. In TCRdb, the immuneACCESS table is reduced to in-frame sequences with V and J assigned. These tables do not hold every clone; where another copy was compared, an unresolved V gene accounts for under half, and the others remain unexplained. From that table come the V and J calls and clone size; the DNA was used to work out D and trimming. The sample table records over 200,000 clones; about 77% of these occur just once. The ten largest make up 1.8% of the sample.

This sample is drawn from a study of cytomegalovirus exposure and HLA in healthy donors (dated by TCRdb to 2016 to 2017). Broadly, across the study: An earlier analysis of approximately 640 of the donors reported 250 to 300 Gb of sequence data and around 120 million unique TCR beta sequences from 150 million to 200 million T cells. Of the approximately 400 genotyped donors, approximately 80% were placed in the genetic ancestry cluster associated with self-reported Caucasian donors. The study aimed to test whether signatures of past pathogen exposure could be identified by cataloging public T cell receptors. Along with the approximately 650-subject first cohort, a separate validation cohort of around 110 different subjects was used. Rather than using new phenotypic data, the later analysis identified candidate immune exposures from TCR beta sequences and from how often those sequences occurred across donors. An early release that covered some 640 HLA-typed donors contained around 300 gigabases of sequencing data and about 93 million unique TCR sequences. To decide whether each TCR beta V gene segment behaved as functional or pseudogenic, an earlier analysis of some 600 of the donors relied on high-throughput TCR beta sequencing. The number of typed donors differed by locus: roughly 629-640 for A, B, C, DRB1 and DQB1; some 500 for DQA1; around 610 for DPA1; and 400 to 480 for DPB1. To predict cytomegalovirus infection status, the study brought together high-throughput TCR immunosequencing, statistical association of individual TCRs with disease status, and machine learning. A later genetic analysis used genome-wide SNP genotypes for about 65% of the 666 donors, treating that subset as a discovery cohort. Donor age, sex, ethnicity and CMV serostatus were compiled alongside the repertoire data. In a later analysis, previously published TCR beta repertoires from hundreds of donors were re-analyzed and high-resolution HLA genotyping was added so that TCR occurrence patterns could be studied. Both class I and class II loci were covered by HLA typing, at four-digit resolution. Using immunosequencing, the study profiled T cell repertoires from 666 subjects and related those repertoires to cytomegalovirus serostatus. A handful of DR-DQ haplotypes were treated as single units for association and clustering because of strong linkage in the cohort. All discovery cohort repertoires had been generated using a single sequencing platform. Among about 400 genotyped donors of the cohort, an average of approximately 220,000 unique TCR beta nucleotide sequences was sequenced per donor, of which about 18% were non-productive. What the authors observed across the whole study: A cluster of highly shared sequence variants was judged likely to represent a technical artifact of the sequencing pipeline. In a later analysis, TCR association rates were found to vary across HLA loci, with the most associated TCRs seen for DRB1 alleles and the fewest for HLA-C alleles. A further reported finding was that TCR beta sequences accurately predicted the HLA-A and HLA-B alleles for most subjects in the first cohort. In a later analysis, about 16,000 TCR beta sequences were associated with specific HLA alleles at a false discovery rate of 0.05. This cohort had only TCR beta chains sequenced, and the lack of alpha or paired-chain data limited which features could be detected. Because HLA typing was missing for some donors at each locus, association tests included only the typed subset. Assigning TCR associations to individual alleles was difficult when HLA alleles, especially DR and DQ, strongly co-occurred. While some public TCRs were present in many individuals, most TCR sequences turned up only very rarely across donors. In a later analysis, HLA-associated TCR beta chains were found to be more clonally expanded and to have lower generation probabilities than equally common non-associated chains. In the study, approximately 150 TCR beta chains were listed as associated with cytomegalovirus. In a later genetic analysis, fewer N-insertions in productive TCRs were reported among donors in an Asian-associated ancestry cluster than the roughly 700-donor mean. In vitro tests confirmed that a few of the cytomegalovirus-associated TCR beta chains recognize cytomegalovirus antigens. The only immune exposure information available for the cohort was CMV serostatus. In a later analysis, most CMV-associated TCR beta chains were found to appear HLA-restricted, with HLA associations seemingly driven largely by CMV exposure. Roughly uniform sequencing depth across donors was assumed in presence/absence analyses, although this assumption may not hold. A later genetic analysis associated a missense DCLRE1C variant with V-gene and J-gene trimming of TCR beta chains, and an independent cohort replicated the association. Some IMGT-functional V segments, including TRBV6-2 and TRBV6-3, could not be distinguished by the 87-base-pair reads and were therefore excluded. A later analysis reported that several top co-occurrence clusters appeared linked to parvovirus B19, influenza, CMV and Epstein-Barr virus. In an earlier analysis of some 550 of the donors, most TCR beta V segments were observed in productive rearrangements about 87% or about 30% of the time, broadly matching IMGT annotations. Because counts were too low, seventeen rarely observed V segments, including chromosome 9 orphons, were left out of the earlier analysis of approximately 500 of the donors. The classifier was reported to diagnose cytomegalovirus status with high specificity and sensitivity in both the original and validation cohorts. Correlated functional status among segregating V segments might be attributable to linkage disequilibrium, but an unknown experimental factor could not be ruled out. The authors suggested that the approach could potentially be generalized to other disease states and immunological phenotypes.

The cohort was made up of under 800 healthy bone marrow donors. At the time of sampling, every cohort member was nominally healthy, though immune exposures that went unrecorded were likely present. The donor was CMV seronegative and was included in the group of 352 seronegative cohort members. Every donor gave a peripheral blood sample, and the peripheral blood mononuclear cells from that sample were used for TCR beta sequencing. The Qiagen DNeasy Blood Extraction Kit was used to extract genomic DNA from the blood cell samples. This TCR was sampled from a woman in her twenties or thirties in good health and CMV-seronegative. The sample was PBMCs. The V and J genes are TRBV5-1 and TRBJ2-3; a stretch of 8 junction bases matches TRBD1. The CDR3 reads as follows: CASSLEDRDTDTQYF. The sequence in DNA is TGCGCCAGCAGCCTTGAGGACAGGGACACAGATACGCAGTATTTT.